A selection of T cell receptor beta chains follows, all from one sample in a study of CD8 T cells in Susac syndrome. From the immunoSEQ multiplex PCR reads, TCRdb called clonotypes with MiXCR, one entry per CDR3 protein. The profile covers 110,000 or so distinct CDR3 sequences, with around 93% appearing a single time and approximately 0.12% taken by the ten largest. Sample: CD8+ T cells from PBMCs. The receptors were sampled from a human donor in good health. Both conserved end residues are part of each CDR3. A D gene is named only where the DNA matches it firmly. Clone size is shown for a subset of rows, as once, few, many or a class of expanded clone.

. TRBJ2-7 . 15 TRBV12-3/TRBV12-4 TGTGCCAGCAGCCACCCCCAAAATGACCCCTACGAGCAGTACTTC CASSHPQNDPYEQYF
. TRBJ2-5 . 14 TRBV20-1 TGCAGTGCTAGAGATCGAATTGGGGGGGAGACCCAGTACTTC CSARDRIGGETQYF
once TRBJ1-2 . 11 TRBV29-1 TGCAGCGTGGACGATTTTTATGGCTACACCTTC CSVDDFYGYTF
once TRBJ2-1 . 16 TRBV20-1 TGCAGTGCTAGAGATCTTTTTAGGGGCGACCGGTTAGAGCAGTTCTTC CSARDLFRGDRLEQFF
. TRBJ2-7 . 11 TRBV6-2/TRBV6-3 TGTGCCAGCAGTGACTCCTACGAGCAGTACTTC CASSDSYEQYF
. TRBJ2-3 . 12 TRBV2 TGTGCCAGCCGCACTGGCGGAGATACGCAGTATTTT CASRTGGDTQYF
. TRBJ2-2 TRBD2 16 TRBV9 TGTGCCAGCAGCGTAGTGAGCGGGAGGGGAACCGGGGAGCTGTTTTTT CASSVVSGRGTGELFF
. TRBJ1-1 . 15 TRBV20-1 TGCAGTGCCCTCCGGGAGGAGGGGATGAACACTGAAGCTTTCTTT CSALREEGMNTEAFF
. TRBJ2-7 . 15 TRBV12-3/TRBV12-4 TGTGCCAGCAGTGTTTCAAGATCCCCCTCCTACGAGCAGTACTTC CASSVSRSPSYEQYF
. TRBJ1-1 . 13 TRBV21-1 TGTGCCAGCAGCACGGCAGGGCACACTGAAGCTTTCTTT CASSTAGHTEAFF
few TRBJ1-1 TRBD1 14 TRBV5-1 TGCGCCAGCAGCGACAGGACAGGGAACACTGAAGCTTTCTTT CASSDRTGNTEAFF
. TRBJ2-2 . 12 TRBV6-5 TGTGCCAGCAAGCCAGGGCCCGGGGAGCTGTTTTTT CASKPGPGELFF
. TRBJ2-3 TRBD1 15 TRBV29-1 TGCAGCGTGGGGGACAGGGAAAGGGGCACAGATACGCAGTATTTT CSVGDRERGTDTQYF
. TRBJ1-1 TRBD1 12 TRBV6-5 TGTGCCAGCAGCTACAGGGGCGCTGAAGCTTTCTTT CASSYRGAEAFF
. TRBJ1-1 TRBD1 14 TRBV6-5 TGTGCCAGCAGTTTGGGACAGGGGGCGACTGAAGCTTTCTTT CASSLGQGATEAFF
once TRBJ2-1 TRBD2 15 TRBV12-3/TRBV12-4 TGTGCCAGCAGCCGGACTAGCGGGGCCTACAATGAGCAGTTCTTC CASSRTSGAYNEQFF
. TRBJ2-7 TRBD1 15 TRBV12-3/TRBV12-4 TGTGCCAGCAGTAAGGGACAGGTGATCTCCTACGAGCAGTACTTC CASSKGQVISYEQYF
. TRBJ2-1 . 14 TRBV7-3 TGTGCCAGCAGCTTAATGGCGGGCAGGGATGAGCAGTTCTTC CASSLMAGRDEQFF
. TRBJ1-4 TRBD1 14 TRBV3-1 TGTGCCAGCAGCCTAGACAGGGGTCAAGGAAAACTGTTTTTT CASSLDRGQGKLFF
. TRBJ2-7 . 15 TRBV12-3/TRBV12-4 TGTGCCAGCAGGCAGACAGGTAGATACTCCTACGAGCAGTACTTC CASRQTGRYSYEQYF
. TRBJ2-2 . 16 TRBV12-3/TRBV12-4 TGTGCCAGCAGTTCACAGCGACCAGAGAACACCGGGGAGCTGTTTTTT CASSSQRPENTGELFF
. TRBJ2-7 . 15 TRBV7-2 TGTGCCAGCAGCTTATTGTCGGGGAGTGACTACGAGCAGTACTTC CASSLLSGSDYEQYF
few TRBJ1-1 . 14 TRBV5-6 TGTGCCAGCAGCTTGGATAGGTTGAACACTGAAGCTTTCTTT CASSLDRLNTEAFF
. TRBJ2-5 . 13 TRBV30 TGTGCCTGGAGTGTCGGGCAGAAAGAGACCCAGTACTTC CAWSVGQKETQYF
. TRBJ2-1 . 12 TRBV20-1 TGCAGTGTAGGAGGCGTGGGGGGTGAGCAGTTCTTC CSVGGVGGEQFF
few TRBJ2-7 TRBD1 15 TRBV7-9 TGTGCCAGCAGCTTAGGGACAGGGCTCTCCTACGAGCAGTACTTC CASSLGTGLSYEQYF
. TRBJ2-7 . 15 TRBV7-9 TGTGCCAGCAGCCCCCAATCCAGGGCACGACCCGAGCAGTACTTC CASSPQSRARPEQYF
. TRBJ2-6 . 18 TRBV30 TGTGCCTGGAGTGTACCCTGGCAGGGAAAAACTGGGGCCAACGTCCTGACTTTC CAWSVPWQGKTGANVLTF
. TRBJ1-2 TRBD1 17 TRBV4-3 TGCGCCAGCAGCCAAGGAGACGAATGGACAGGGAGCGATGGCTACACCTTC CASSQGDEWTGSDGYTF
. TRBJ2-5 TRBD1 15 TRBV9 TGTGCCAGCAGCGCCGGGACAGGGATTCAAGAGACCCAGTACTTC CASSAGTGIQETQYF
. TRBJ1-6 . 16 TRBV11-1 TGTGCCAGCAGCTTATCGACCCGACGGTATAATTCACCCCTCCACTTT CASSLSTRRYNSPLHF
. TRBJ1-5 TRBD1 17 TRBV2 TGTGCCAGCAGCGCCCCTGACAGGGTCGATAGCAATCAGCCCCAGCATTTT CASSAPDRVDSNQPQHF
. TRBJ1-1 TRBD1 16 TRBV7-2 TGTGCCAGCAGCTTAAGAGGGACAGCCAGAAAGACTGAAGCTTTCTTT CASSLRGTARKTEAFF
. TRBJ2-7 TRBD2 14 TRBV4-3 TGCGCCAGCAGCCACGGGACTAGCGGCTACGAGCAGTACTTC CASSHGTSGYEQYF
. TRBJ2-1 TRBD2 15 TRBV20-1 TGCAGTGCGGGAGCGGGAGCTAGCTCCTACAATGAGCAGTTCTTC CSAGAGASSYNEQFF
. TRBJ1-1 TRBD1 11 TRBV2 TGTGCCACTCAGGGGGGCACAGAAGCTTTCTTT CATQGGTEAFF
. TRBJ2-6 . 16 TRBV7-7 TGTGCTAGCAGCTTAGGTCCGGGGTCTGGGGCCAACGTCCTGACTTTC CASSLGPGSGANVLTF
. TRBJ2-1 . 12 TRBV9 TGTGCCAGCAGCGTAGGGGGGTTTGAGCAGTTCTTC CASSVGGFEQFF
. TRBJ2-7 TRBD2 13 TRBV3-1 TGTGCCAGCAGCCAAACGCGGGAGAGTGAGCAGTACTTC CASSQTRESEQYF
. TRBJ2-7 TRBD1 15 TRBV9 TGTGCCAGCAGCGTGACCGGGACAGGGGTCTACGAGCAGTACTTC CASSVTGTGVYEQYF
. TRBJ2-3 TRBD1 16 TRBV12-3/TRBV12-4 TGTGCCAGCAGTTTACTGCAGGGGGTTTTCACAGATACGCAGTATTTT CASSLLQGVFTDTQYF
once TRBJ1-5 . 22 TRBV15 TGTGCCACCAGCAGAGCGGGGGGACGGCCTACAGGGACGGGGGATAGCAATCAGCCCCAGCATTTT CATSRAGGRPTGTGDSNQPQHF
. TRBJ2-2 TRBD2 15 TRBV5-4 TGTGCCAGCAGCCCTCAAATAGCGGGAGCCGGGGAGCTGTTTTTT CASSPQIAGAGELFF
. TRBJ2-3 . 14 TRBV7-2 TGTGCCAGCAGTTTAGAGGCAAGTCCAGATACGCAGTATTTT CASSLEASPDTQYF
. TRBJ1-1 . 11 TRBV5-1 TGCGCCAGCAGACTGGACACTGAAGCTTTCTTT CASRLDTEAFF
. TRBJ1-1 . 13 TRBV12-3/TRBV12-4 TGTGCCAGCAGTTCGCGGGAGAGCACTGAAGCTTTCTTT CASSSRESTEAFF
. TRBJ2-5 . 13 TRBV5-6 TGTGCCAGCAGTCTACAGGATCGGGAGACCCAGTACTTC CASSLQDRETQYF
. TRBJ2-1 TRBD1 17 TRBV6-2/TRBV6-3 TGTGCCAGCACCCAGATGCTGGGGCAGGGGGTTGGCAATGAGCAGTTCTTC CASTQMLGQGVGNEQFF
. TRBJ2-1 TRBD2 16 TRBV5-1 TGCGCCAGCATCCTGAGCGGGGTCTCTACCTACAATGAGCAGTTCTTC CASILSGVSTYNEQFF